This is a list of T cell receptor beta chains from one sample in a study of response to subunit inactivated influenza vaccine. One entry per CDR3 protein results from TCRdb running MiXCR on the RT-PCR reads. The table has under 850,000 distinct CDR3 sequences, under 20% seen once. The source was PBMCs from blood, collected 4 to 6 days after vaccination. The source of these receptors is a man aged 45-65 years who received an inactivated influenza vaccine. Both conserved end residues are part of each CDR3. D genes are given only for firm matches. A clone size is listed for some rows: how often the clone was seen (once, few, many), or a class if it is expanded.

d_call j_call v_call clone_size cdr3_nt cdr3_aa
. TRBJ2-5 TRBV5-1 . TGCGCCAGCAGCGCAGACGGGGCCAGGGGAGAGACCCAGTACTTC CASSADGARGETQYF
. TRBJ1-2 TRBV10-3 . TGTGCCATCAGTGAGGCAGGGGCTTATGGCTACACCTTC CAISEAGAYGYTF
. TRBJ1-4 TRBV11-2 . TGTGCCACTGCGACATCAACTAATGAAAAACTGTTTTTT CATATSTNEKLFF
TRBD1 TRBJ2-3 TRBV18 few TGTGCCAGCGGGACAGGGGATGGAGATACGCAGTATTTT CASGTGDGDTQYF
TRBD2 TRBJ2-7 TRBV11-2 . TGTGCCAGCAGCTTATTGCGGGGGGCTTCAATCTCCTACGAGCAGTACTTC CASSLLRGASISYEQYF
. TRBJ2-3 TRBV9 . TGTGCCAGCAGCTCCACCGCAGCGGGCGGGGCGGCTACGCAGTATTTT CASSSTAAGGAATQYF
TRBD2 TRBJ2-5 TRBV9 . TGTGCCAGCAGCGTCTCGGCGGGGGGGGAAGAGACCCAGTACTTC CASSVSAGGEETQYF
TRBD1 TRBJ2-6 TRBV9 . TGTGCCAGCAGCGCTGGGACAGCTATTGGGGCCAACGTCCTGACTTTC CASSAGTAIGANVLTF
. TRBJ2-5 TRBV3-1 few TGTGCCAGCAGCCAACCGGCAGAGGGGGAGACCCAGTACTTC CASSQPAEGETQYF
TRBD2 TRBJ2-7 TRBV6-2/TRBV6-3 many TGTGCCAGCAGTTCAGGACTAGCGGGGGCCGAGCAGTACTTC CASSSGLAGAEQYF
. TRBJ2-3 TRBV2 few TGTGCCAGCAGGAACAGGGCTGCAGGAGATACGCAGTATTTT CASRNRAAGDTQYF
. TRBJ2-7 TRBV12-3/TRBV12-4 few TGTGCCAGCAGTTTAAGAGGCCGGAGGAGCTCCTACGAGCAGTACTTC CASSLRGRRSSYEQYF
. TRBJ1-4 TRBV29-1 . TGCAGCGTTCTGCAGCAGGGTGAAAAACTGTTTTTT CSVLQQGEKLFF
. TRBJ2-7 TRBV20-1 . TGCAGTGCTAGGACCGCCAGGTCCTACGAGCAGTACTTC CSARTARSYEQYF
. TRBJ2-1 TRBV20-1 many TGCAGTGCTAGGGCTACCAGTTATAGCTACAATGAGCAGTTCTTC CSARATSYSYNEQFF
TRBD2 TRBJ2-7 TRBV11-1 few TGTGCCAGCAGCTTATATGCGGGAGGGCCCTACGAGCAGTACTTC CASSLYAGGPYEQYF
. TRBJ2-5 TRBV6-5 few TGTGCCAGCAGGACGGTTGAGGAGACCCAGTACTTC CASRTVEETQYF
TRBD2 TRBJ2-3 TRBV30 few TGTGCCTGGAGTATCGCGGGGGGCACAGATACGCAGTATTTT CAWSIAGGTDTQYF
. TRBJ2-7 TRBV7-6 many TGTGCCAGCAGCTTAGTCAGCGTAGCGGCGGGCTACGAGCAGTACTTC CASSLVSVAAGYEQYF
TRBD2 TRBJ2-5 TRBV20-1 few TGCAGTGCCGAACTAGCGGGGGGGCCTGTGACCCAGTACTTC CSAELAGGPVTQYF
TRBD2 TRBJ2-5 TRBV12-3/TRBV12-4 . TGTGCCAGCCGTCTAGCGGGAGCGCGGGAGACCCAGTACTTC CASRLAGARETQYF
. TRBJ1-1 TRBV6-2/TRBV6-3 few TGTGCCAGCAGTTATTCCGACAGGAGGAACACTGAAGCTTTCTTT CASSYSDRRNTEAFF
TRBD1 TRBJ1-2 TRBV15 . TGTGCCACCAGCAGAGATTTACGGACAGGGGAGGGTGGCTACACCTTC CATSRDLRTGEGGYTF
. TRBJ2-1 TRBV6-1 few TGTGCCAGCAGTCGGCGACCAGCGGCCTACAATGAGCAGTTCTTC CASSRRPAAYNEQFF
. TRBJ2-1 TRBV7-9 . TGTGCCAGCAGCCCGCAGCGGATTGGGGATGAGCAGTTCTTC CASSPQRIGDEQFF
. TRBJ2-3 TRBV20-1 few TGCAGTGCTCCTAGACTATCGGATACGCAGTATTTT CSAPRLSDTQYF
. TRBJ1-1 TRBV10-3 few TGTGCCATCAGTGATTCGTGGGAAACTGAAGCTTTCTTT CAISDSWETEAFF
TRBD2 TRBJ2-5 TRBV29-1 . TGCAGCGTTGGGAAGACTAGCGGAGAGACCCAGTACTTC CSVGKTSGETQYF
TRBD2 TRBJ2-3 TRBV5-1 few TGCGCCAGCGGGGGGGTGGCAGATACGCAGTATTTT CASGGVADTQYF
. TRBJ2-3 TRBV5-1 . TGCGCCAGCAGCAACGGACAGACCTCAGATACGCAGTATTTT CASSNGQTSDTQYF
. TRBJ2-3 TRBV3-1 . TGTGCCAGCAGCCATCGTCGGACAGGTAGCGGGGTCGGCGCGAGCACAGATACGCAGTATTTT CASSHRRTGSGVGASTDTQYF
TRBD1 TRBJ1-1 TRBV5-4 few TGTGCCAGCAGGACAGGGCTGAGGGACACTGAAGCTTTCTTT CASRTGLRDTEAFF
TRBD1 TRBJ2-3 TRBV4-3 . TGCGCCAGCAGCCCCCAGGGAATGGGGACAGGGGGGACCACAGATACGCAGTATTTT CASSPQGMGTGGTTDTQYF
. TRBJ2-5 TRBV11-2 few TGTGCCAGCAGCCCCTCCCTAGGAGAGACCCAGTACTTC CASSPSLGETQYF
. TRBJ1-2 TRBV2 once TGTACCCTCAGTTCTTCCCTGGGGGCAGGAAGTTTAATCGGGTATGGCTACACCTTC CTLSSSLGAGSLIGYGYTF
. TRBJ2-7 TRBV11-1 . TGTGCCAGCAGCTCCCCGCTAAGGGGGGGGCCGAGCTCCTACGAGCAGTACTTC CASSSPLRGGPSSYEQYF
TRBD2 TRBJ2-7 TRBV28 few TGTGCCAGCAGCCTCGGGACTAGCGGAGCCCGGCAGTACTTC CASSLGTSGARQYF
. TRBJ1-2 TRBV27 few TGTGCCAGCAGCTTTGGGACGGACTATGGCTACACCTTC CASSFGTDYGYTF
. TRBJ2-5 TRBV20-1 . TGCAGTGCTCCCAGTCCCACTGAGACCCAGTACTTC CSAPSPTETQYF
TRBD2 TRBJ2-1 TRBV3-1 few TGTGCCAGCAGCCAAGATTTGACTAGCGGCTACAATGAGCAGTTCTTC CASSQDLTSGYNEQFF
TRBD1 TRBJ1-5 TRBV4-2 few TGTGCCAGCAGCCAATATGGGACAGGGGACCAGCCCCAGCATTTT CASSQYGTGDQPQHF
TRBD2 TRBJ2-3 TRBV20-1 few TGCAGTGCTAGAGCCATTAGCGGGTACACAGATACGCAGTATTTT CSARAISGYTDTQYF
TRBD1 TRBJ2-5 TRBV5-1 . TGCGCCAGCAAGAAAAACAGGGGCCCAGAGACCCAGTACTTC CASKKNRGPETQYF
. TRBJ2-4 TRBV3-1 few TGTGCCAGCAGCCTGAGCCTAGAAAACATTCAGTACTTC CASSLSLENIQYF
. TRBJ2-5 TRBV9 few TGTGCCAGCAGCGCCCGGGGAAACCAAGAGACCCAGTACTTC CASSARGNQETQYF
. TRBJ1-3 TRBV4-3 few TGCGCCAGCAGCGCTGGGGGCCACTCTGGAAACACCATATATTTT CASSAGGHSGNTIYF
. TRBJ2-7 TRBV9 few TGTGCCAGCAGCGTAGGAGGGGGACACTCCTACGAGCAGTACTTC CASSVGGGHSYEQYF
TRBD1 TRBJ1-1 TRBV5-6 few TGTGCCAGCAGCTTGGGGGACAGTACGGGAGCTTTCTTT CASSLGDSTGAFF
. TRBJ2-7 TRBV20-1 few TGCAGTGCTTCAGGCAGCGGGTCGGGTGGTTACGAGCAGTACTTC CSASGSGSGGYEQYF
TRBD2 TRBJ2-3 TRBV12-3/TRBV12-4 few TGTGCCAGCAGGGTAGCGGGAGCAGATACGCAGTATTTT CASRVAGADTQYF
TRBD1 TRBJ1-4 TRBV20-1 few TGCAGTGCTAGTCCGGGACAGGCTAATGAAAAACTGTTTTTT CSASPGQANEKLFF
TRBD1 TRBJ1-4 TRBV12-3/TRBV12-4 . TGTGCCAGCAGCCTAGACAGGGGAGTTAATGAAAAACTGTTTTTT CASSLDRGVNEKLFF